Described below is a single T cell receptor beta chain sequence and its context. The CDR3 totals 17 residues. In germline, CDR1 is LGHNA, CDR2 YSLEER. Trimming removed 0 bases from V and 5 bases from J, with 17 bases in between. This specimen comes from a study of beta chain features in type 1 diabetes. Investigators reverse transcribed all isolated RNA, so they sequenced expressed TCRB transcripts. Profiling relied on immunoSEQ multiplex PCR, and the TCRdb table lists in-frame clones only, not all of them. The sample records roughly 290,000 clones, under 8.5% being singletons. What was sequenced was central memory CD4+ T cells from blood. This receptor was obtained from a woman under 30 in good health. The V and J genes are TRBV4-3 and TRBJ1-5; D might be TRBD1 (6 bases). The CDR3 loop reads CASSQDPGSGEHQPQHF. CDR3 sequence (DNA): TGCGCCAGCAGCCAAGACCCGGGATCAGGGGAGCATCAGCCCCAGCATTTT.